Described below is a single T cell receptor (beta chain) sequence and its context. This clone's antigen is unknown. At one boundary the junction diverges from the germline segment, which might be a read error. The method behind the library was the immunoSEQ multiplex PCR assay. TCRdb stores this immuneACCESS table with in-frame sequences only. Part of the clones is absent; in the studies checked, under half of the shortfall reflects unresolved V genes, and no reason is known for the rest. A total of tens of thousands of clones appear in this sample, 80% to 90% of them only once. Together, the top ten hold 0.8% to 0.9% of the sample. CDR1 is given as SGHTA and CDR2 as FQGNSA, both from the germline V gene. The CDR3 numbers 15 residues from cysteine through phenylalanine. The DNA shown is the 45-base CDR3, in frame from base 1. The data were taken from a study of T cell changes during pregnancy in multiple sclerosis (dated by TCRdb to about 2019). For context, the study as a whole: The study examined how the T cell repertoire changed over the course of pregnancy in women with multiple sclerosis.

This receptor was taken from a female donor in good health, enrolled as a control in a pregnancy study. Here the chain combines TRBV7-2 and TRBJ2-3, with no confident D gene call. Sequencing used peripheral blood, obtained in the first trimester of pregnancy. The nucleotide sequence is TGTGCCAGCAGCTACGACTCCTTTCCCACAAATACGCAGTATTTT. It translates to CASSYDSFPTNTQYF. Reference TRBV7-2 and TRBJ2-3 genes cover what lies past the CDR3, so the full variable domain is GAGVSQSPSNKVTEKGKDVELRCDPISGHTALYWYRQSLGQGLEFLIYFQGNSAPDKSGLPSDRFSAERTGGSVSTLTIQRTQQEDSAVYLCASSYDSFPTNTQYFGPGTRLTVL.